A single sample is the source of the 19 T cell receptor beta chains below, sequenced in a study of identifying expanded T cells in peripheral blood. Method: immunoSEQ multiplex PCR; TCRdb's copy keeps in-frame clones and lacks some. Altogether 90,000 to 110,000 clones are present, approximately 90% being singletons, with the ten largest covering roughly 7.6%. Sequencing was done on a sample of blood. The receptors shown here come from a person aged 18-70 years in good health.

The CDR3 protein is CASSILEQGNQPQHF. The CDR3 region has the DNA TGTGCCAGTAGTATTTTGGAACAGGGCAATCAGCCCCAGCATTTT. The chain employs TRBV19 and TRBJ1-5, with TRBD1 as a possible D gene (5 bases). The CDR3 covers 15 residues. In germline, CDR1 is LNHDA, CDR2 SQIVND (reference sequence). V was shortened by 3 bases and J by 2 bases, with 11 bases between the two germline ends.

This sequence joins TRBV2 and TRBJ1-5; the D gene is possibly TRBD1 (5 bases). V was shortened by 8 bases and J by 4 bases, with 12 bases between the two germline ends. The germline V gene has CDR1 SNHLY and CDR2 FYNNEI. This CDR3 region has 13 residues. CDR3 DNA sequence: TGTGCCAGCGGGGCACAGGAAAATCAGCCCCAGCATTTT. It encodes CASGAQENQPQHF. Based on the CDR3 plus reference TRBV2 and TRBJ1-5, the full variable domain is EPEVTQTPSHQVTQMGQEVILRCVPISNHLYFYWYRQILGQKVEFLVSFYNNEISEKSEIFDDQFSVERPDGSNFTLKIRSTKLEDSAMYFCASGAQENQPQHFGDGTRLSIL.

This clone has only a few counts. This chain links TRBV5-1 with TRBJ1-2; 12 bases are shared with TRBD1. Germline CDR1 is SGHRS and CDR2 is YFSETQ. J gave up 8 bases and V 4 bases, and 6 bases lay outside the gene matches. The CDR3 extends over 14 amino acids. CDR3 bases: TGCGCCAGCAGCGGGGGACAGGGGGCGATCGGCTACACCTTC. Encoded protein: CASSGGQGAIGYTF. Full variable domain (remainder filled in from reference TRBV5-1 and TRBJ1-2): KAGVTQTPRYLIKTRGQQVTLSCSPISGHRSVSWYQQTPGQGLQFLFEYFSETQRNKGNFPGRFSGRQFSNSRSEMNVSTLELGDSALYLCASSGGQGAIGYTFGSGTRLTVV.

J is TRBJ1-6 and V is TRBV6-1; D is undetermined. V was cut by 4 bases and J by 6 bases, with 7 bases left in between. Germline values: CDR1 MNHNS, CDR2 SASEGT. The CDR3 has 13 amino acids. The CDR3 DNA reads TGTGCCAGCAGTGTCGGGTTTAATTCACCCCTCCACTTT. Amino acid sequence: CASSVGFNSPLHF.

The chain employs TRBV4-3 and TRBJ2-2; TRBD1 matches at 8 bases. After removal of 3 bases from V and 5 bases from J, the junction contained 11 bases not matched to a gene. The CDR3 contains 17 residues. The germline V gene encodes CDR1 LGHNA and CDR2 YSLEER. CDR3 sequence reads: CASSHTHGQGLTGELFF. The DNA for the CDR3 is TGCGCCAGCAGCCACACCCATGGACAGGGCCTAACCGGGGAGCTGTTTTTT.

This chain links TRBV5-4 with TRBJ1-2, with 7 bases aligning to TRBD1. The germline V gene has CDR1 SGHNT and CDR2 YYREEE (reference sequence). J gave up 8 bases and V 0 bases, and 4 bases lay outside the gene matches. This CDR3 has 13 residues. The CDR3 bases are TGTGCCAGCAGCTTGGAGGGGGCGCAGGGCTACACCTTC. This gives the protein CASSLEGAQGYTF. Supplemented by reference TRBV5-4 and TRBJ1-2, the full variable domain reads ETGVTQSPTHLIKTRGQQVTLRCSSQSGHNTVSWYQQALGQGPQFIFQYYREEENGRGNFPPRFSGLQFPNYSSELNVNALELDDSALYLCASSLEGAQGYTFGSGTRLTVV.

About this clone itself: A much larger clone lies a single base off, so this may be a read error. The rearrangement links TRBV5-1 to TRBJ2-3; no reliable D call. Germline CDR1 SGHRS, CDR2 YFSETQ. The CDR3 is made up of 13 amino acids. V was clipped by 1 base and J by 2 bases, with 5 bases between them. The CDR3 sequence is CASSLSTTDTQYF. CDR3 bases: TGCGCCAGCAGCTTGTCTACCACAGATACGCAGTATTTT.

The rearrangement uses TRBV18 and TRBJ2-7; tentative D call: TRBD1 (5 bases). CDR1 is KGHSH and CDR2 is LQKENI in the germline V gene. Trimming shortened V by 2 bases and J by 3 bases, and 8 bases separated the two germline ends. CDR3 length: 13 residues. For the CDR3, the DNA is TGTGCCAGCTCACCAGGACACATCTACGAGCAGTACTTC. It codes for CASSPGHIYEQYF. The variable domain in full, with the rest retrieved from reference TRBV18 and TRBJ2-7, is NAGVMQNPRHLVRRRGQEARLRCSPMKGHSHVYWYRQLPEEGLKFMVYLQKENIIDESGMPKERFSAEFPKEGPSILRIQQVVRGDSAAYFCASSPGHIYEQYFGPGTRLTVT.

The J gene is TRBJ1-2, the V gene TRBV7-3; D gene uncertain. The CDR3 extends over 15 amino acids. Trimming took off 1 base at V and 6 bases at J, with 15 bases between the two ends. Germline CDR1 is SGHTA and CDR2 is FQGTGA. CDR3 residues: CASSLIFGVKNGYTF. The CDR3 DNA is TGTGCCAGCAGCTTAATCTTCGGGGTAAAGAATGGCTACACCTTC.

This clone was seen a few times. The V gene is TRBV5-1, the J gene TRBJ2-2, with D uncertain. This CDR3 spans 15 amino acids. CDR1 and CDR2 (germline): SGHRS, YFSETQ. Trimming took 4 bases from V and 1 from J, leaving 11 bases between them. The CDR3 nucleotides read TGCGCCAGCAGCCCTGGGCCACTGAACACCGGGGAGCTGTTTTTT. Protein: CASSPGPLNTGELFF.

The CDR3 DNA sequence: TGTGCCAGCAGCGTTACCCCGAGCTCTGGAAACACCATATATTTT. Residues: CASSVTPSSGNTIYF. V gene TRBV9 combines with J gene TRBJ1-3; D not certain. This CDR3 has 15 amino acids. V dropped 2 bases and J dropped 0 bases, with 9 bases sitting between them. Looked up from germline, CDR1 is SGDLS and CDR2 is YYNGEE.

The V and J genes are TRBV6-5 and TRBJ1-1; D might be TRBD1 (6 bases). With 7 bases removed from V and 3 bases from J, the gap between germline ends came to 12 bases. Germline lookup yields CDR1 MNHEY and CDR2 SVGAGI. The CDR3 consists of 13 residues. CDR3 region: CASKTRQDTEAFF. CDR3 DNA sequence: TGTGCCAGCAAAACCCGACAGGACACTGAAGCTTTCTTT.

This chain joins TRBV20-1 and TRBJ2-3; perhaps TRBD2 as D (6 bases). The CDR3 extends over 11 amino acids. In germline, CDR1 is DFQATT, CDR2 SNEGSKA (reference sequence). V gave up 4 bases and J gave up 15 bases, with 17 bases separating them. CDR3 region: CSANGGRGAYF. CDR3 nucleotide sequence: TGCAGTGCTAATGGAGGGCGGGGAGCTTATTTT.

The CDR3 here is CASSLGTQLNTEAFF. CDR3 nucleotides: TGTGCCAGCAGCTTGGGCACTCAGTTGAACACTGAAGCTTTCTTT. This sequence joins TRBV11-2 and TRBJ1-1, with D unresolved. Germline CDR1 reads SGHAT; CDR2 reads FQNNGV. The CDR3 totals 15 residues. Trimming took off 3 bases at V and 0 bases at J, with 11 bases between the two ends.

This clone was observed once. This chain joins TRBV5-8 and TRBJ2-7, with 9 bases that match TRBD1. Looked up from germline, CDR1 is SGHTS and CDR2 is YDEGEE. V dropped 4 bases and J dropped 3; count of bases not matched to a gene: 8. The CDR3 totals 15 residues. CDR3 DNA sequence: TGTGCCAGCAGCCTGGGACAGGGATTGGACTACGAGCAGTACTTC. Residues: CASSLGQGLDYEQYF.

This chain connects TRBV5-4 to TRBJ1-3; the D gene is possibly TRBD1 (6 bases). Germline V lookup: CDR1 SGHNT, CDR2 YYREEE (reference sequence). Trimming removed 8 bases from V and 4 bases from J, with 19 bases in between. The CDR3 is 15 residues long. The CDR3 sequence is CASGTGLSSGNTIYF. The CDR3 region has the DNA TGTGCCAGTGGAACAGGGCTCTCTAGCGGAAACACCATATATTTT.

DNA of the CDR3: TGTGCCAGTAGTTGGACAGGGACTTCCTACGAGCAGTACTTC. It translates to CASSWTGTSYEQYF. The J gene is TRBJ2-7, the V gene TRBV19; TRBD1 aligns across 8 bases. With 5 bases clipped from V and 1 base from J, the junction kept 4 bases outside the gene matches. Germline CDR1 and CDR2: LNHDA and SQIVND (reference sequence). CDR3 length equals 14 residues.

This chain connects TRBV19 to TRBJ2-2; 10 positions agree with TRBD2. The CDR3 extends over 16 amino acids. Germline V gene lookup returns CDR1 LNHDA and CDR2 SQIVND (reference sequence). Trimming took 3 bases from V and 7 from J; bases not matched to a gene: 8. CDR3 protein: CASSMSLAGVGGELFF. CDR3 coding DNA: TGTGCCAGTAGTATGTCTCTAGCGGGAGTTGGCGGGGAGCTGTTTTTT. The full variable domain, its missing parts supplied by reference TRBV19 and TRBJ2-2, is DGGITQSPKYLFRKEGQNVTLSCEQNLNHDAMYWYRQDPGQGLRLIYYSQIVNDFQKGDIAEGYSVSREKKESFPLTVTSAQKNPTAFYLCASSMSLAGVGGELFFGEGSRLTVL.

The chain carries TRBV9 and TRBJ1-1, with D hard to call. This CDR3 comprises 13 residues. With 0 bases removed from V and 0 bases from J, the gap between germline ends came to 3 bases. Germline loops: CDR1 SGDLS, CDR2 YYNGEE. CDR3 in DNA: TGTGCCAGCAGCGTAGCTGTGAACACTGAAGCTTTCTTT. This encodes CASSVAVNTEAFF.